Included here is one T cell receptor (beta chain) sequence, with context. This sample stems from a study of blood T cell repertoires in COVID-19. Study summary: Sites in the United States, Italy and Spain provided acute and convalescent COVID-19 samples. Sample material is recorded as cDNA or gDNA derived from T cells, B-cell-depleted T cells, or PBMCs.

In the authors' workflow: Amplified reference gene primers provided the basis for estimating nucleated cell counts. The table came from immunoSEQ multiplex PCR; TCRdb's copy has only in-frame clones and leaves some out. V, J and clone size reflect that table, while D and trimming were determined from the DNA. The sample includes 200,000 to 250,000 clones, 75% to 85% of them seen just once. The TCR was taken from a human donor in a cohort sampled during active COVID-19. Sequenced material: peripheral blood.

CDR3 DNA: TGTGCCAGCGCCGAAGCGGGGGGAAACTATGGCTACACCTTC. Its translation: CASAEAGGNYGYTF. The chain combines TRBV7-2 with TRBJ1-2, with D maybe TRBD1 (5 bases). V was shortened by 8 bases and J by 2 bases, with 15 bases between the two germline ends. CDR3 length: 14 amino acids. CDR1 is SGHTA, CDR2 FQGNSA, per germline.